This entry lists 23 T cell receptor beta chains sequenced from one sample in a study of T cell responses to AZD1222 COVID-19 vaccine. Here immunoSEQ multiplex PCR was the method, and the copy in TCRdb shows in-frame clones only, minus some. Of roughly 140,000 clones in the sample, 90% were seen once. The starting material was peripheral blood, obtained on day 0 of AZD1222 vaccination. All receptors derive from an adult in good health.

This clone was recorded once. The rearrangement uses TRBV4-3 and TRBJ2-7, with 8 bases fitting TRBD2. The germline gives CDR1 LGHNA, CDR2 YSLEER. The J segment lost 3 bases and the V segment lost 1 base, leaving 5 bases of the junction unmatched. There are 15 residues in the CDR3. The CDR3 nucleotides are TGCGCCAGCAGCCAAGTTCACCGGGAGGGCTACGAGCAGTACTTC. Amino acid sequence: CASSQVHREGYEQYF.

The V gene is TRBV7-3, the J gene TRBJ1-1, with 8 bases fitting TRBD1. The CDR3 loop spans 15 amino acids. The germline V gene encodes CDR1 SGHTA and CDR2 FQGTGA. Trimming cost V 5 bases and J 3 bases; bases outside gene matches: 8. The CDR3 nucleotides read TGTGCCAGCAGCCAGACAGGGGCGGGGGACACTGAAGCTTTCTTT. Its translation is CASSQTGAGDTEAFF.

This clone was seen once. The rearrangement uses TRBV5-1 and TRBJ1-2; D is ambiguous. V gave up 4 bases and J gave up 5 bases, with 21 bases separating them. The CDR3 loop spans 16 amino acids. From germline, CDR1 is SGHRS and CDR2 YFSETQ. CDR3 DNA: TGCGCCAGCAGCCTGGCGTCGGACCCCAAGTTTTATGGCTACACCTTC. Translating it yields CASSLASDPKFYGYTF.

V and J are TRBV10-3 and TRBJ1-1; D unclear. The CDR3 sequence is 8 residues long. The germline gives CDR1 ENHRY, CDR2 SYGVKD. Trimming shortened V by 6 bases and J by 10 bases, and 3 bases separated the two germline ends. The CDR3 protein is CAISGAFF. The CDR3 DNA reads as TGTGCCATCAGCGGAGCTTTCTTT.

This chain connects TRBV5-1 to TRBJ2-1; 7 nucleotides line up with TRBD1. After removal of 0 bases from V and 0 bases from J, the junction contained 6 bases not matched to a gene. The germline CDR1 and CDR2 sequences are SGHRS and YFSETQ. The CDR3 totals 17 residues. For the CDR3, the DNA is TGCGCCAGCAGCTTGGAGGGGGCCCTGCTCTCCTACAATGAGCAGTTCTTC. Translation gives CASSLEGALLSYNEQFF.

This clone was found once. J is TRBJ1-2 and V is TRBV21-1. TRBV21-1 is deemed a pseudogene. The length of the CDR3 is 14 residues. CDR3 sequence: CASSKTRAFRGYTF. CDR3 bases: TGTGCCAGCAGCAAAACCCGGGCGTTTCGGGGCTACACCTTC.

This chain links TRBV9 with TRBJ1-6, with TRBD1 matching 9 bases. The CDR3 consists of 15 residues. The ends lost 3 bases at V and 5 bases at J; junction bases unmatched: 3. Germline lookup yields CDR1 SGDLS and CDR2 YYNGEE. The CDR3 protein is CASSGGTGNNSPLHF. CDR3 coding DNA: TGTGCCAGCAGCGGTGGGACAGGGAATAATTCACCCCTCCACTTT.

The chain uses TRBV16 and TRBJ1-1; 7 nucleotides align to TRBD1. The CDR3 totals 16 residues. Trimming at V came to 3 bases and at J to 4 bases, leaving 11 bases not matched to a gene. Germline V CDR1 and CDR2: KGHSY, FQNENV. This CDR3 reads CASSQGPPGGPTEAFF. For the CDR3, the DNA is TGTGCCAGCAGCCAGGGCCCCCCAGGGGGTCCCACTGAAGCTTTCTTT.

This clone has more than one count but fewer than ten. The chain combines TRBV12-1 with TRBJ1-5. TRBV12-1 has pseudogene status. The CDR3 runs 17 residues. This CDR3 reads CASSFAERGLRNQPQHF. CDR3 DNA: TGTGCCAGCAGCTTTGCGGAGCGAGGGTTACGCAATCAGCCCCAGCATTTT.

The rearrangement links TRBV5-5 to TRBJ1-1; D is uncertain. Germline values: CDR1 SGHKS, CDR2 YYEKEE (reference sequence). Trimming removed 4 bases at V and 3 bases at J, with 13 bases between. CDR3 length equals 14 residues. CDR3 loop: CASSPLARHTEAFF. The DNA for the CDR3 is TGTGCCAGCAGCCCGCTGGCCAGGCACACTGAAGCTTTCTTT.

This clone occurred once. The chain has TRBV29-1 and TRBJ1-3, with TRBD1 matching 8 bases. This CDR3 comprises 16 residues. The V gene end was trimmed by 3 bases and the J gene end by 0 bases; junction bases not matched to a gene: 7. In germline, CDR1 is SQVTM, CDR2 ANQGSEA. CDR3 sequence reads: CSVDQQGDYSGNTIYF. CDR3 nucleotides: TGCAGCGTTGATCAACAGGGGGACTACTCTGGAAACACCATATATTTT.

This clone has a handful of counts. This chain joins TRBV27 and TRBJ2-7; 7 bases fit TRBD1. The CDR3 runs 13 residues. Germline V gives CDR1 MNHEY, CDR2 SMNVEV (reference sequence). V dropped 5 bases and J dropped 0; count of bases not matched to a gene: 1. The CDR3 loop is CASSDRASYEQYF. The CDR3, as DNA: TGTGCCAGCAGTGACAGGGCCTCCTACGAGCAGTACTTC.

V and J are TRBV11-3 and TRBJ2-7; 8 positions match TRBD1. CDR1 and CDR2 from the germline V gene are SGHNT and YENEEA. V was clipped by 4 bases and J by 2 bases; unmatched bases: 1. The CDR3 loop spans 13 amino acids. CDR3 sequence: CASSSDRAYEQYF. The CDR3 DNA reads TGTGCCAGCAGCTCGGACAGGGCCTACGAGCAGTACTTC.

The chain joins TRBV12-3 or TRBV12-4 to TRBJ1-6; no reliable D call. V was trimmed by 7 bases and J by 5 bases, leaving 9 bases between them. The CDR3 spans 13 residues. CDR3 residues: CASTLSDNSPLHF. CDR3 in DNA: TGTGCCAGCACCCTCTCTGATAATTCACCCCTCCACTTT.

This sequence joins TRBV7-9 and TRBJ1-1; D is undetermined. Germline assignment: CDR1 SEHNR and CDR2 FQNEAQ (reference sequence). Trimming left V 5 bases short and J 0 bases short, with 13 bases between. The CDR3 extends over 15 amino acids. CDR3 coding DNA: TGTGCCAGCAGCCGTACCGAGGGTTTGAACACTGAAGCTTTCTTT. Its translation is CASSRTEGLNTEAFF.

CDR3 bases: TGCGCCAGCAGCATTGACTCCGGCGGGCCCGTGGAGGAAAAACTGTTTTTT. Encoded protein: CASSIDSGGPVEEKLFF. V is TRBV5-1 and J is TRBJ1-4; no reliable D call. V was clipped by 4 bases and J by 8 bases, with 24 bases between them. Per germline, CDR1 SGHRS and CDR2 YFSETQ. The CDR3 spans 17 residues.

The chain joins TRBV9 to TRBJ1-5; D gene uncertain. V was clipped by 4 bases and J by 4 bases, with 9 bases between them. This CDR3 has 13 residues. Germline V gene lookup returns CDR1 SGDLS and CDR2 YYNGEE. CDR3 sequence reads: CASSPEENQPQHF. In DNA form, the CDR3 reads TGTGCCAGCAGCCCAGAAGAAAATCAGCCCCAGCATTTT. Full variable domain (remainder filled in from reference TRBV9 and TRBJ1-5): DSGVTQTPKHLITATGQRVTLRCSPRSGDLSVYWYQQSLDQGLQFLIQYYNGEERAKGNILERFSAQQFPDLHSELNLSSLELGDSALYFCASSPEENQPQHFGDGTRLSIL.

The genes are TRBV6-5 and TRBJ2-7, with D possibly being TRBD1 or TRBD2 (5 bases each). The CDR3 loop spans 15 amino acids. Trimming removed 6 bases at V and 7 bases at J, with 22 bases between. Germline V gene sequence: CDR1 MNHEY, CDR2 SVGAGI. CDR3 residues: CASSTIGTLGVEQYF. The CDR3 nucleotides read TGTGCCAGCAGCACAATTGGAACCTTGGGGGTTGAGCAGTACTTC.

The chain links TRBV7-2 to TRBJ2-7; TRBD2 agrees at 7 bases. CDR3 length equals 15 residues. Germline V gene lookup returns CDR1 SGHTA and CDR2 FQGNSA. V dropped 0 bases and J dropped 1; count of bases not matched to a gene: 3. CDR3 DNA: TGTGCCAGCAGCTTAGCCTGGACTAGATCCTACGAGCAGTACTTC. Its translation is CASSLAWTRSYEQYF.

The rearrangement links TRBV6-5 to TRBJ1-2; TRBD1 aligns across 11 bases. V was pared by 6 bases and J by 4 bases, with 4 bases of the junction left unmatched. This CDR3 region has 14 residues. Germline V gene sequence: CDR1 MNHEY, CDR2 SVGAGI. The CDR3, as DNA: TGTGCCAGCAGGGGACAGGGGGGGGCCTATGGCTACACCTTC. Translation gives CASRGQGGAYGYTF.

The J gene is TRBJ1-2, the V gene TRBV5-4, with D uncertain. The germline gives CDR1 SGHNT, CDR2 YYREEE (reference sequence). The CDR3 is 12 amino acids. V was clipped by 6 bases and J by 7 bases, with 13 bases between them. CDR3 bases: TGTGCCAGCACCGACCTGAGTGGTGGCTACACCTTC. Translating it yields CASTDLSGGYTF. Combining the CDR3 with reference TRBV5-4 and TRBJ1-2 gives the whole variable domain ETGVTQSPTHLIKTRGQQVTLRCSSQSGHNTVSWYQQALGQGPQFIFQYYREEENGRGNFPPRFSGLQFPNYSSELNVNALELDDSALYLCASTDLSGGYTFGSGTRLTVV.

This clone appeared a few times. The gene calls are TRBV3-1 (or the pseudogene TRBV3-2) and TRBJ1-6; 8 bases are a match to TRBD1. Germline V lookup: CDR1 LGHDT, CDR2 YNNKEL (reference sequence). The CDR3 runs 16 residues. The ends lost 1 base at V and 9 bases at J; junction bases unmatched: 8. DNA of the CDR3: TGTGCCAGCAGCCAAGGGATGACAGGGGAGAGTTCACCCCTCCACTTT. Its translation: CASSQGMTGESSPLHF.

The chain couples TRBV5-1 to TRBJ1-5; 7 bases map to TRBD1. This CDR3 is 15 amino acids long. Germline assignment: CDR1 SGHRS and CDR2 YFSETQ. After removal of 4 bases from V and 0 bases from J, the junction contained 4 bases not matched to a gene. The CDR3 is CASSPGQASNQPQHF. CDR3 DNA sequence: TGCGCCAGCAGCCCCGGACAGGCTAGCAATCAGCCCCAGCATTTT.